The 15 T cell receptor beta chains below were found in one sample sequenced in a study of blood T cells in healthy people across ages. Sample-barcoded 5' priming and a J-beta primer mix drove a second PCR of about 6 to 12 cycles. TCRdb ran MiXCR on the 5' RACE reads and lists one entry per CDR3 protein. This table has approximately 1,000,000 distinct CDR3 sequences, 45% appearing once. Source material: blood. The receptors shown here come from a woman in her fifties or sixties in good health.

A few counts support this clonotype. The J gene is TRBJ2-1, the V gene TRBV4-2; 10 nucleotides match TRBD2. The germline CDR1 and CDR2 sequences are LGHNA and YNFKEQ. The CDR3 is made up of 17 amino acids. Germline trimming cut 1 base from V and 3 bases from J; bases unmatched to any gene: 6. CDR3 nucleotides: TGTGCCAGCAGCCAAGTCCACCCTAGCGGGGGCTACAATGAGCAGTTCTTC. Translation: CASSQVHPSGGYNEQFF.

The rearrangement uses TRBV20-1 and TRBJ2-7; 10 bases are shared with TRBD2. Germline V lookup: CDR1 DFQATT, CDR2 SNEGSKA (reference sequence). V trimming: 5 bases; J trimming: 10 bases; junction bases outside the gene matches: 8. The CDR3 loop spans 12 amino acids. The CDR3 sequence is CSASSGGKTQYF. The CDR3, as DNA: TGCAGTGCTTCTAGCGGGGGCAAAACCCAGTACTTC.

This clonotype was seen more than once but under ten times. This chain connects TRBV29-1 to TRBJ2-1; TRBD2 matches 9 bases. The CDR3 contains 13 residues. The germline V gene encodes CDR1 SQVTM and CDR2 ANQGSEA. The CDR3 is CNVGGRGIDEQFF. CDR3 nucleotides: TGCAACGTCGGCGGGAGGGGGATTGATGAGCAGTTCTTC.

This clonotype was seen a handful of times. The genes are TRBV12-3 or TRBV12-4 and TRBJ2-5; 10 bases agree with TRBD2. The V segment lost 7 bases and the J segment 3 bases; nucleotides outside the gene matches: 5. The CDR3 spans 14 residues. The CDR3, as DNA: TGTGCCAGCAACCCCGGACTAGCGGAAGAGACCCAGTACTTC. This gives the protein CASNPGLAEETQYF.

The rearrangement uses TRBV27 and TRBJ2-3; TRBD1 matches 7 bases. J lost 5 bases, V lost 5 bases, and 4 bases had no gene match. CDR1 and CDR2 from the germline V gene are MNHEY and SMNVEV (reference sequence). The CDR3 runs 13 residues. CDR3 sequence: CASSINRGDTQYF. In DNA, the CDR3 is TGTGCCAGCAGTATAAACAGGGGAGATACGCAGTATTTT.

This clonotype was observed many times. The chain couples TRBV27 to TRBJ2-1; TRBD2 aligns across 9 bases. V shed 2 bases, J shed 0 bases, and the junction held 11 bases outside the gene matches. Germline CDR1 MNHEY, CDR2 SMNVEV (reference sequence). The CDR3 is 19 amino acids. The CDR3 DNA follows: TGTGCCAGCAGTTTACGCCCCCGGACTAGCGAAAGCTCCTACAATGAGCAGTTCTTC. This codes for CASSLRPRTSESSYNEQFF.

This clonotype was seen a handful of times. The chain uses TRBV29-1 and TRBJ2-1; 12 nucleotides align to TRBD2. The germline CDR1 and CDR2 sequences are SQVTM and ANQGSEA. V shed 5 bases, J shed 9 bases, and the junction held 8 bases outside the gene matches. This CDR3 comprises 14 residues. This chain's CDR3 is CSVQPGLAGREQFF. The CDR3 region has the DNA TGCAGCGTTCAGCCGGGACTAGCGGGTCGTGAGCAGTTCTTC.

The chain's CDR3 is CASAGEWTDTQYF. CDR3 DNA: TGTGCCAGCGCGGGGGAGTGGACAGATACGCAGTATTTT. The genes are TRBV2 and TRBJ2-3; 7 bases line up with TRBD2. With 8 bases clipped from V and 3 bases from J, the junction kept 5 bases outside the gene matches. This CDR3 spans 13 amino acids. CDR1 is SNHLY, CDR2 FYNNEI, per germline.

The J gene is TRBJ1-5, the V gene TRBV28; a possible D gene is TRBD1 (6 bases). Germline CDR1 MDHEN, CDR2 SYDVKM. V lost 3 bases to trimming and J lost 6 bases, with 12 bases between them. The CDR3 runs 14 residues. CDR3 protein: CASSFSGAVQPQHF. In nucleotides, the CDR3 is TGTGCCAGCAGTTTTTCAGGGGCGGTTCAGCCCCAGCATTTT.

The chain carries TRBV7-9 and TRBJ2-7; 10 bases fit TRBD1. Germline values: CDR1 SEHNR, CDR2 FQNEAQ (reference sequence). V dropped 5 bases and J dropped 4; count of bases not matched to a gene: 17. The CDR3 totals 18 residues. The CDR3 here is CASSVRGPRTGGRYEQYF. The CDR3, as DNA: TGTGCCAGCAGCGTGCGAGGCCCAAGGACAGGGGGACGTTACGAGCAGTACTTC.

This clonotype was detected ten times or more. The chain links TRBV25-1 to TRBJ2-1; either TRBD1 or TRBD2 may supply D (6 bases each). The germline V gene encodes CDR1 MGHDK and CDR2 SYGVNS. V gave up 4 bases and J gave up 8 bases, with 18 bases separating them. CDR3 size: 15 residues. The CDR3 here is CASSGFRDSGDEQFF. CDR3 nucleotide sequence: TGTGCCAGCAGTGGCTTTAGGGACTCAGGGGATGAGCAGTTCTTC.

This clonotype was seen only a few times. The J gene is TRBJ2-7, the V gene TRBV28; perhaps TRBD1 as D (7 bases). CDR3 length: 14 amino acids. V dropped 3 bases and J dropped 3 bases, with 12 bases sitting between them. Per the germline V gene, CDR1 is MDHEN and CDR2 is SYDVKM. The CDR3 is CASSFAGQLYEQYF. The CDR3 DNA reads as TGTGCCAGCAGTTTCGCGGGACAGCTCTACGAGCAGTACTTC.

This CDR3 reads CATSRPEEADTQYF. DNA of the CDR3: TGTGCCACCAGCAGACCCGAAGAGGCAGATACGCAGTATTTT. The rearrangement joins TRBV15 to TRBJ2-3; no definite D call. V shed 2 bases and J shed 4 bases, with 10 bases lying between them. Per the germline V gene, CDR1 is LNHNV and CDR2 is YYDKDF (reference sequence). The CDR3 is 14 residues long.

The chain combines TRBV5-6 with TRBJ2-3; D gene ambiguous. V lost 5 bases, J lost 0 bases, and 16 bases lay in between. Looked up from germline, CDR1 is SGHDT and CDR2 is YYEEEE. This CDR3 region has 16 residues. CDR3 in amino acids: CASRRDPSPSTDTQYF. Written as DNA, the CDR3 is TGTGCCAGCAGAAGAGACCCTTCTCCAAGCACAGATACGCAGTATTTT.

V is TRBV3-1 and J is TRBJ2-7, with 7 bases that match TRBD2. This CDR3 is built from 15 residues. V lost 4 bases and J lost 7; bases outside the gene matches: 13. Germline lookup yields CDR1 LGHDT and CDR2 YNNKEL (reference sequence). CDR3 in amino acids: CASSLSGGSPAEQYF. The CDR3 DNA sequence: TGTGCCAGCAGCCTATCGGGAGGCTCCCCTGCGGAGCAGTACTTC.